These 11 T cell receptor beta chains originate from one sample sequenced in a study of control samples from healthy donors and cancer patients. Clones were sequenced by immunoSEQ multiplex PCR, and TCRdb holds only the in-frame ones, with some missing. The repertoire holds about 69,000 clones, with more than 75% as singletons. The sequenced material came from PBMCs. Every receptor here comes from a woman aged 45-65 years with lung cancer.

The chain uses TRBV21-1 and TRBJ2-5; TRBD1, as called in the table, went unchecked against the DNA. TRBV21-1 is given as a pseudogene. This CDR3 is 13 amino acids long. CDR3 sequence: CASSGGIQETQYF. The CDR3 region has the DNA TGTGCCAGCTCAGGGGGCATACAAGAGACCCAGTACTTC.

There are a few counts of this clone. The V call is TRBV2, the J call TRBJ1-6; TRBD1 is a possible D gene (5 bases). CDR1 is SNHLY and CDR2 is FYNNEI in the germline V gene. V dropped 1 base and J dropped 10 bases, with 8 bases sitting between them. CDR3 length: 13 residues. The CDR3 bases are TGTGCCAGCAGTGAAGGGGGCCCGTCACCCCTCCACTTT. It yields the protein CASSEGGPSPLHF.

The V and J genes are TRBV5-6 and TRBJ2-3; TRBD2 aligns across 7 bases. CDR1 and CDR2 (germline): SGHDT, YYEEEE. J gave up 3 bases and V 2 bases, and 3 bases lay outside the gene matches. The CDR3 is 14 residues long. CDR3 in amino acids: CASSFEAGTDTQYF. CDR3 sequence (DNA): TGTGCCAGCAGCTTCGAAGCGGGGACAGATACGCAGTATTTT.

This sequence joins TRBV28 and TRBJ2-1, with 9 bases lining up with TRBD2. The CDR3 has 15 residues. Germline trimming cut 2 bases from V and 4 bases from J; bases unmatched to any gene: 3. From germline, CDR1 is MDHEN and CDR2 SYDVKM. CDR3 loop: CASSLRRGGYNEQFF. The CDR3, as DNA: TGTGCCAGCAGTTTAAGGCGGGGGGGGTACAATGAGCAGTTCTTC.

A single count supports this clone. J is TRBJ1-1 and V is TRBV12-3 or TRBV12-4; D is ambiguous. The CDR3 runs to 13 residues. Between the trimmed V and J ends, which lost 3 bases and 1 base, there was a span of 6 bases. CDR3 DNA: TGTGCCAGCAGTTTCCAGGAGAACACTGAAGCTTTCTTT. Amino acids: CASSFQENTEAFF.

The gene calls are TRBV24-1 and TRBJ2-5; the match to TRBD1 covers 8 bases. CDR1 KGHDR and CDR2 SFDVKD come from the germline V gene. V shed 1 base and J 2 bases; nucleotides not matched to a gene: 5. This CDR3 is built from 16 residues. CDR3 sequence (DNA): TGTGCCACCAGTGATTTTGGGACAGGACCACAAGAGACCCAGTACTTC. Translating gives CATSDFGTGPQETQYF.

V gene TRBV5-4 combines with J gene TRBJ1-3; no definite D call. The CDR3 extends over 18 amino acids. CDR1 and CDR2 from the germline V gene are SGHNT and YYREEE (reference sequence). V was shortened by 1 base and J by 0 bases, with 17 bases between the two germline ends. CDR3 residues: CASSLSSQGQNSGNTIYF. In DNA form, the CDR3 reads TGTGCCAGCAGCTTGTCTTCCCAAGGGCAAAACTCTGGAAACACCATATATTTT.

V usage is TRBV6-1 and J usage is TRBJ2-7, with D unclear. Germline V gene sequence: CDR1 MNHNS, CDR2 SASEGT. V shed 1 base and J shed 5 bases, with 3 bases lying between them. This CDR3 has 11 residues. The CDR3 region has the DNA TGTGCCAGCAGTGAAGTAGACGAGCAGTACTTC. Translation: CASSEVDEQYF.

The V gene is TRBV19, the J gene TRBJ1-1, with D unclear. Germline CDR1 and CDR2: LNHDA and SQIVND (reference sequence). The CDR3 consists of 13 residues. Trimming removed 5 bases from V and 1 base from J, with 8 bases in between. This CDR3 reads CASSATPNTEAFF. Written as DNA, the CDR3 is TGTGCCAGTAGTGCGACCCCGAACACTGAAGCTTTCTTT.

This sequence joins TRBV3-1 (or the pseudogene TRBV3-2) and TRBJ2-3, with 8 bases aligning to TRBD2. V was clipped by 4 bases and J by 4 bases; unmatched bases: 4. This CDR3 has 14 amino acids. Germline CDR1 is LGHDT and CDR2 is YNNKEL (reference sequence). Here the CDR3 DNA reads TGTGCCAGCAGCCTTACTAGCGGCCCAGATACGCAGTATTTT. Amino acids: CASSLTSGPDTQYF.

V gene TRBV12-3 or TRBV12-4 combines with J gene TRBJ1-6; tentative D call: TRBD1 (5 bases). The V end lost 3 bases, the J end lost 6 bases, and 6 bases lay between the germline ends. CDR3 length: 13 amino acids. CDR3 sequence reads: CASSFGANSPLHF. DNA for the CDR3: TGTGCCAGCAGTTTCGGGGCTAATTCACCCCTCCACTTT.